This TCR beta chain was captured by sequencing in a study of cytomegalovirus exposure and HLA in healthy donors. Across the whole study: The same platform was used for the roughly 120 validation repertoires as for the 666 first-cohort repertoires, as reported in a later analysis.

As regards this clone: Its antigen is unknown.

The protocol was immunoSEQ multiplex PCR, while the TCRdb copy is restricted to in-frame clones and leaves out a portion. The sample lists about 240,000 clones; around nine tenths were seen once. Regarding the study as a whole: Cytomegalovirus-associated status was assigned to approximately 160 TCR beta chains.

Sequencing was carried out using PBMCs. The clonotype was recovered from a man aged 18 to 35 in good health and CMV-seronegative.

This CDR3 is CASSLSGGSYEQYF. CDR3 coding DNA: TGTGCCAGCAGTTTATCGGGGGGCTCCTACGAGCAGTACTTC. This chain links TRBV27 with TRBJ2-7, with D perhaps TRBD2 (6 bases). The CDR3 consists of 14 residues. The germline CDR1 and CDR2 sequences are MNHEY and SMNVEV (reference sequence). V was shortened by 0 bases and J by 0 bases, with 6 bases between the two germline ends.